One and the same sample provided the 12 T cell receptor beta chains below, sequenced in a study of T cell responses to AZD1222 COVID-19 vaccine (TCRdb year 2021). Explained via the paper, the time point label denotes: baseline before first vaccination. What the treatment or condition label conveys for this sample: meningococcal conjugate vaccine given as trial control. Receptor libraries were prepared by the immunoSEQ multiplex PCR assay. Sourced from immuneACCESS, this table was stored by TCRdb with only in-frame sequences that have V and J called. A share of the clones is absent; for the studies checked, an unresolved V gene accounts for under half, and the remainder has no known explanation. Recorded for this sample are around 88,000 clones; around 88% of them occurred a single time. About a tenth of the sample is taken by the ten largest. Here the sequenced sample was peripheral blood, taken on day 0 of MenACWY control vaccination. These receptors were taken from an adult in good health.

The genes are TRBV12-2 and TRBJ1-1. TRBV12-2 is a documented pseudogene. This CDR3 region has 18 residues. CDR3 sequence reads: CASRLLARITPGGTEAFF. The CDR3 region has the DNA TGTGCAAGTCGCTTATTGGCACGGATTACTCCTGGGGGGACTGAAGCTTTCTTT.

This sequence joins TRBV20-1 and TRBJ2-2; 7 bases agree with TRBD1. The CDR3 has 14 residues. Germline lookup yields CDR1 DFQATT and CDR2 SNEGSKA (reference sequence). Trimming took 3 bases from V and 5 from J; bases not matched to a gene: 6. The CDR3 bases are TGCAGTGCTAGTCGACAGGGCTGGACCGGGGAGCTGTTTTTT. This codes for CSASRQGWTGELFF.

V gene TRBV25-1 combines with J gene TRBJ1-5; TRBD1 aligns across 9 bases. Germline assignment: CDR1 MGHDK and CDR2 SYGVNS. CDR3 length: 16 residues. The V gene end was trimmed by 3 bases and the J gene end by 4 bases; junction bases not matched to a gene: 7. The CDR3 nucleotides are TGTGCCAGCAGTGATTCAACCGGGACAGGGAATCAGCCCCAGCATTTT. It is translated as CASSDSTGTGNQPQHF.

This sequence joins TRBV14 and TRBJ1-6, with D unclear. The CDR3 length is 14 residues. The germline V gene encodes CDR1 SGHDN and CDR2 FVKESK. Between the trimmed V and J ends, which lost 4 bases and 4 bases, there was a span of 8 bases. CDR3 region: CASSPGRYNSPLHF. The CDR3 DNA is TGTGCCAGCAGCCCTGGACGGTATAATTCACCCCTCCACTTT. The full variable domain, its missing parts supplied by reference TRBV14 and TRBJ1-6, is EAGVTQFPSHSVIEKGQTVTLRCDPISGHDNLYWYRRVMGKEIKFLLHFVKESKQDESGMPNNRFLAERTGGTYSTLKVQPAELEDSGVYFCASSPGRYNSPLHFGNGTRLTVT.

V is TRBV2 and J is TRBJ2-3; 12 nucleotides match TRBD2. The V segment lost 5 bases and the J segment 7 bases; nucleotides outside the gene matches: 7. CDR3 size: 15 residues. Germline V gene lookup returns CDR1 SNHLY and CDR2 FYNNEI. The chain's CDR3 is CASSRLAGARNTQYF. As DNA, the CDR3 is TGTGCCAGCAGTAGACTAGCGGGGGCCCGGAATACGCAGTATTTT. The variable domain in full, completed from reference TRBV2 and TRBJ2-3, reads EPEVTQTPSHQVTQMGQEVILRCVPISNHLYFYWYRQILGQKVEFLVSFYNNEISEKSEIFDDQFSVERPDGSNFTLKIRSTKLEDSAMYFCASSRLAGARNTQYFGPGTRLTVL.

The chain uses TRBV4-1 and TRBJ1-1; D uncertain. Germline lookup yields CDR1 MGHRA and CDR2 YSYEKL. The ends were cut back, 2 bases at V and 2 bases at J, with 9 bases in the middle. The CDR3 has 14 amino acids. This chain's CDR3 is CASSQNWVNTEAFF. The CDR3, as DNA: TGCGCCAGCAGCCAAAATTGGGTAAACACTGAAGCTTTCTTT.

V and J are TRBV11-1 and TRBJ1-2; D gene uncertain. The CDR3 is 12 residues long. Germline CDR1 is SGHAT and CDR2 is FQDESV (reference sequence). The V gene lost 8 bases and the J gene lost 8 bases, with 15 bases spanning the gap. The CDR3 loop reads CASASLGGGYTF. DNA for the CDR3: TGTGCCAGCGCTTCTCTTGGAGGAGGCTACACCTTC.

This clone was seen only a few times. This chain connects TRBV10-3 to TRBJ2-3; 9 bases align to TRBD1. The CDR3 length is 17 residues. Germline V gives CDR1 ENHRY, CDR2 SYGVKD. J lost 5 bases, V lost 3 bases, and 12 bases had no gene match. The CDR3 nucleotides are TGTGCCATCAGTGAAGGGGCAAACAGGGGGCGCATAGATACGCAGTATTTT. It is translated as CAISEGANRGRIDTQYF.

The V and J genes are TRBV27 and TRBJ1-5; D is ambiguous. Germline loops: CDR1 MNHEY, CDR2 SMNVEV (reference sequence). The CDR3 loop spans 14 amino acids. V lost 6 bases and J 4 bases, leaving 13 bases between the germline ends. CDR3 sequence: CASSFSSANQPQHF. For the CDR3, the DNA is TGTGCCAGCAGCTTCTCTAGCGCAAATCAGCCCCAGCATTTT.

The J gene is TRBJ2-7, the V gene TRBV30; 7 bases are a match to TRBD2. CDR3 size: 12 residues. CDR1 and CDR2 (germline): GTSNPN, SVGIG (reference sequence). V lost 5 bases and J lost 1; bases outside the gene matches: 2. The CDR3 reads CAWERGSYEQYF. CDR3 bases: TGTGCCTGGGAGCGGGGTTCCTACGAGCAGTACTTC.

This clone appeared once. This sequence joins TRBV7-8 and TRBJ1-6, with TRBD1 as a possible D gene (6 bases). Between the trimmed V and J ends, which lost 5 bases and 5 bases, there was a span of 16 bases. CDR1 and CDR2 (germline): SGHVS, FQNEAQ. The CDR3 totals 16 residues. CDR3 loop: CASSRGNRENNSPLHF. CDR3 coding DNA: TGTGCCAGCAGCCGAGGTAACAGGGAAAATAATTCACCCCTCCACTTT. Full variable domain (missing parts from reference TRBV7-8 and TRBJ1-6): GAGVSQSPRYKVAKRGQDVALRCDPISGHVSLFWYQQALGQGPEFLTYFQNEAQLDKSGLPSDRFFAERPEGSVSTLKIQRTQQEDSAVYLCASSRGNRENNSPLHFGNGTRLTVT.

The J gene is TRBJ2-1, the V gene TRBV5-1; D is undetermined. Germline V gene lookup returns CDR1 SGHRS and CDR2 YFSETQ. The CDR3 sequence is 15 residues long. With 0 bases removed from V and 1 base from J, the gap between germline ends came to 8 bases. DNA of the CDR3: TGCGCCAGCAGCTTGGCGGCCGGGTCCTACAATGAGCAGTTCTTC. This translates into CASSLAAGSYNEQFF.